These 7 T cell receptor beta chains were all obtained from the same sample, sequenced in a study of blood T cell repertoires in COVID-19. The protocol was immunoSEQ multiplex PCR, while the TCRdb copy is restricted to in-frame clones and leaves out a portion. This repertoire shows some 180,000 clones, 60% to 85% found once; its top ten account for roughly 8.7%. The sequenced sample consisted of peripheral blood. Receptors were obtained from a woman aged 45 to 65 with active or convalescent COVID-19.

About this clone itself: An end of the junction does not agree with germline; a read error may underlie this. The chain carries TRBV11-2 and TRBJ1-2; 7 bases map to TRBD1. CDR1 is SGHAT and CDR2 is FQNNGV in the germline V gene. This CDR3 contains 12 residues. The CDR3 loop reads CASSEADRSWIF. CDR3 sequence (DNA): TGTGCCAGCAGCGAAGCGGACAGGTCGTGGATCTTC.

This chain links TRBV4-3 with TRBJ1-2; 10 bases are shared with TRBD1. The CDR3 is made up of 15 amino acids. V lost 0 bases, J lost 7 bases, and 5 bases stayed unmatched. Germline V lookup: CDR1 LGHNA, CDR2 YSLEER. CDR3: CASSQEWDRGAGYTF. CDR3 bases: TGCGCCAGCAGCCAAGAGTGGGACAGGGGTGCTGGCTACACCTTC.

This chain links TRBV28 with TRBJ2-3; D gene ambiguous. The CDR3 is 14 residues long. Trimming removed 3 bases from V and 0 bases from J, with 7 bases in between. Germline assignment: CDR1 MDHEN and CDR2 SYDVKM. The chain's CDR3 is CASSLGLSTDTQYF. The CDR3 bases are TGTGCCAGCAGTTTGGGCCTTAGCACAGATACGCAGTATTTT.

The chain employs TRBV29-1 and TRBJ2-3; TRBD1 aligns across 7 bases. The CDR3 runs to 17 residues. J gave up 6 bases and V 8 bases, and 23 bases lay outside the gene matches. Germline assignment: CDR1 SQVTM and CDR2 ANQGSEA. The CDR3 loop is CSHVLAATGIVVDTQYF. As DNA, the CDR3 is TGCAGCCACGTCCTGGCCGCGACAGGGATTGTGGTGGATACGCAGTATTTT.

The V gene is TRBV6-5, the J gene TRBJ1-6; the D is unclear. Trimming removed 7 bases at V and 9 bases at J, with 13 bases between. This CDR3 is 13 amino acids long. Germline CDR1 MNHEY, CDR2 SVGAGI. For the CDR3, the DNA is TGTGCCAGCACTCCTAGCTTTGGTTCACCCCTCCACTTT. It specifies CASTPSFGSPLHF.

J is TRBJ1-2 and V is TRBV7-2; D is ambiguous. CDR1 and CDR2 from the germline V gene are SGHTA and FQGNSA. The CDR3 loop spans 13 amino acids. Trimming left V 5 bases short and J 2 bases short, with 9 bases between. The CDR3 DNA follows: TGTGCCAGCAGCCCAACAGTAAACTATGGCTACACCTTC. Amino acid sequence: CASSPTVNYGYTF.

This chain connects TRBV7-6 to TRBJ1-5; maybe TRBD1 (6 bases). Germline CDR1 and CDR2: SGHVS and FNYEAQ. The CDR3 has 14 residues. V was shortened by 8 bases and J by 6 bases, with 17 bases between the two germline ends. The DNA of the CDR3 is TGTGCCAGCTCTACCAGCCAAGGGGGTCAGCCCCAGCATTTT. This sequence encodes CASSTSQGGQPQHF.